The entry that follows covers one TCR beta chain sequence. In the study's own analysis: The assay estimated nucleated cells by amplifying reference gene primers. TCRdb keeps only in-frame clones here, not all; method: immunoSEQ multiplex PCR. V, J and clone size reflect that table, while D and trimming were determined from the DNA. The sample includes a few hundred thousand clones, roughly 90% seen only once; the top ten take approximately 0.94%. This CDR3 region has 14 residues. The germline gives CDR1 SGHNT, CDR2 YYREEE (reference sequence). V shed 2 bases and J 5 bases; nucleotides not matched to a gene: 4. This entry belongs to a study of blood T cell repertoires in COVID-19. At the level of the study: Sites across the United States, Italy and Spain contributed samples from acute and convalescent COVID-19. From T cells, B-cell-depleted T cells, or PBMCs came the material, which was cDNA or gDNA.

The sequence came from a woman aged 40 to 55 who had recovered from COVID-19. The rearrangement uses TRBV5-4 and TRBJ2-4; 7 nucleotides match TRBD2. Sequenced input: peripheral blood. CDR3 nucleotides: TGTGCCAGCAGCTTAGCGGGGTCCGAAAACATTCAGTACTTC. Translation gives CASSLAGSENIQYF.